Sequencing of this TCR beta chain was carried out in a study of blood T cell repertoires in COVID-19. Background on the study: Sites across the United States, Italy and Spain contributed samples from acute and convalescent COVID-19. T cells, B-cell-depleted T cells, or PBMCs provided the cDNA or gDNA that served as material.

Per the original methods: Amplification of reference gene primers provided the estimated nucleated cell counts. Generated by immunoSEQ multiplex PCR, the TCRdb table keeps only in-frame clones and is missing some. V and J calls plus clone size are reproduced from that table; the DNA served to infer D and trimming. This table holds over 150,000 clones, 75% to 85% found once. This CDR3 comprises 14 residues. CDR1 MGHRA and CDR2 YSYEKL come from the germline V gene. V was cut by 3 bases and J by 2 bases, with 7 bases left in between. The chain employs TRBV4-1 and TRBJ2-2; D ambiguous. This receptor was identified in a human donor in a cohort sampled during active COVID-19. The material sequenced was peripheral blood. CDR3 nucleotide sequence: TGCGCCAGCAGCCACCTAGTAAACACCGGGGAGCTGTTTTTT. It yields the protein CASSHLVNTGELFF.